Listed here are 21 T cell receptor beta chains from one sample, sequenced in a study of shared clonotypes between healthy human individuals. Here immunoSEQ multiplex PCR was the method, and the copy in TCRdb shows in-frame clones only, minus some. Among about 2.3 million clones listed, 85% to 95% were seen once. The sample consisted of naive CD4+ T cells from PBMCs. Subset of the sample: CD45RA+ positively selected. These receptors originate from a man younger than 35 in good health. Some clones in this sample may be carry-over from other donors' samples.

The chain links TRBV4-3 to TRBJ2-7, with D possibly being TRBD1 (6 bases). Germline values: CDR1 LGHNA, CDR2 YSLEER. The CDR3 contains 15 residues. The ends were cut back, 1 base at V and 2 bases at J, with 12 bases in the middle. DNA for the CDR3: TGCGCCAGCAGCCAAGCTCTCAGGGGAACCTACGAGCAGTACTTC. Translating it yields CASSQALRGTYEQYF.

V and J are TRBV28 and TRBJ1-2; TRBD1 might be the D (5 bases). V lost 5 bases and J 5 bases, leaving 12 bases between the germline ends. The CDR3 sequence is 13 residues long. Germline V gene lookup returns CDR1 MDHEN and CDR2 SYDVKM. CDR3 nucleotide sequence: TGTGCCAGCAGTAACCCTGGGGGTTATGGCTACACCTTC. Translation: CASSNPGGYGYTF.

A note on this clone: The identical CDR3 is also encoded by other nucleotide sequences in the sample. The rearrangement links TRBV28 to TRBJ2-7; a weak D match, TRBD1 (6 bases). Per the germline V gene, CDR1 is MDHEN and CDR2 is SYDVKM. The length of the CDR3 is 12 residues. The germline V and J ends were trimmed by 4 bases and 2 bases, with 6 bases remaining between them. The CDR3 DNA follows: TGTGCCAGCAGTTCAGGGGCCTACGAGCAGTACTTC. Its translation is CASSSGAYEQYF. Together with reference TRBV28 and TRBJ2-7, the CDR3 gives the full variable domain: DVKVTQSSRYLVKRTGEKVFLECVQDMDHENMFWYRQDPGLGLRLIYFSYDVKMKEKGDIPEGYSVSREKKERFSLILESASTNQTSMYLCASSSGAYEQYFGPGTRLTVT.

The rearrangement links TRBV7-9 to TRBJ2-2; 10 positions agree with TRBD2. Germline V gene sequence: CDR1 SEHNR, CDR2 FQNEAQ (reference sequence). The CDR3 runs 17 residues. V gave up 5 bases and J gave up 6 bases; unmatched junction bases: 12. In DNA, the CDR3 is TGTGCCAGCAGCCCGACCCCTAGCGGGAGAGTGCCCGGGGAGCTGTTTTTT. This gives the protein CASSPTPSGRVPGELFF.

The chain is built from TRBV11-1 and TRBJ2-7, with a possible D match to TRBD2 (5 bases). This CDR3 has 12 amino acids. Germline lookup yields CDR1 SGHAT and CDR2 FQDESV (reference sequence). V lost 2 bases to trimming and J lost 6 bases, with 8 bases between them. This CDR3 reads CASSLRAGEQYF. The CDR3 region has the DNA TGTGCCAGCAGCTTACGGGCGGGCGAGCAGTACTTC.

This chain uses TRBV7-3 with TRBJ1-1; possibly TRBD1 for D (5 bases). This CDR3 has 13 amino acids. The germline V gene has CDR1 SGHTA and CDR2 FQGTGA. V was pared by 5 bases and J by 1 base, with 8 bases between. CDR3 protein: CASSNGGNTEAFF. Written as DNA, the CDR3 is TGTGCCAGCAGCAACGGGGGGAACACTGAAGCTTTCTTT.

Here the CDR3 DNA reads TGTGCCAGCAGACAGGGATTGGAAAAACTGTTTTTT. Its protein product is CASRQGLEKLFF. The V and J genes are TRBV28 and TRBJ1-4; D may be TRBD1 (6 bases). Trimming removed 6 bases at V and 8 bases at J, with 10 bases between. The germline V gene has CDR1 MDHEN and CDR2 SYDVKM. The CDR3 is made up of 12 amino acids.

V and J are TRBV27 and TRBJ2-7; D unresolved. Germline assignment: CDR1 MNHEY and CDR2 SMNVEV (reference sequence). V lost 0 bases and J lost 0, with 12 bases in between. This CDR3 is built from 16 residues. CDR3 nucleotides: TGTGCCAGCAGTTTATCGTCTAGGGTTCCCTCCTACGAGCAGTACTTC. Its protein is CASSLSSRVPSYEQYF.

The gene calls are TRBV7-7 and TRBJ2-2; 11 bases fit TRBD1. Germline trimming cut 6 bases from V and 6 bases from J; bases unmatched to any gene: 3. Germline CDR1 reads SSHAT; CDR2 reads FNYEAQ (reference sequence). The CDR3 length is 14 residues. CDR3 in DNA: TGTGCCAGCAGGGACAGGGGGCGCGCCGGGGAGCTGTTTTTT. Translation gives CASRDRGRAGELFF.

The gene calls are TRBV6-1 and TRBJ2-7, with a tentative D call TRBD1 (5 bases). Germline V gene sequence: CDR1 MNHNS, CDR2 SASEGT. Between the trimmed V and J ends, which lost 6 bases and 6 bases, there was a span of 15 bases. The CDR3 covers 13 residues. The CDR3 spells CASRTPPQGEQYF. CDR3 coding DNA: TGTGCCAGCAGGACCCCGCCCCAGGGCGAGCAGTACTTC.

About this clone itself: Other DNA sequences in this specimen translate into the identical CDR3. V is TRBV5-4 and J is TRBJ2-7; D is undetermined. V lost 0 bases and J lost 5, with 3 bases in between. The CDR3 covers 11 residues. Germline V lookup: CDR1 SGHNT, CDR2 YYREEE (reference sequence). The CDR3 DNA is TGTGCCAGCAGCTTGGGTCACGAGCAGTACTTC. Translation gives CASSLGHEQYF.

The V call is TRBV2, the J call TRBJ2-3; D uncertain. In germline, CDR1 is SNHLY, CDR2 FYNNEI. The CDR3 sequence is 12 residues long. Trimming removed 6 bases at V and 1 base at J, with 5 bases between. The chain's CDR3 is CASSLGTDTQYF. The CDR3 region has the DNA TGTGCCAGCAGCTTAGGCACAGATACGCAGTATTTT.

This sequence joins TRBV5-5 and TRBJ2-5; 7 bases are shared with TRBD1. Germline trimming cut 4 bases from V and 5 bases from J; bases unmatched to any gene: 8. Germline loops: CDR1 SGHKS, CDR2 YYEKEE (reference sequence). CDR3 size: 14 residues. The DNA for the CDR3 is TGTGCCAGCAGCGGGGGACAGCTTATGGAGACCCAGTACTTC. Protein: CASSGGQLMETQYF.

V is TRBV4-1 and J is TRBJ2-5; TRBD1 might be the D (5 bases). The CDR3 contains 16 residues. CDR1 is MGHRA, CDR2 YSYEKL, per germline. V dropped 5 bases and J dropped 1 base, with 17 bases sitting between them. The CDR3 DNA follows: TGCGCCAGCAGCACTCTTCCTCAGGGATTCCAAGAGACCCAGTACTTC. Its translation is CASSTLPQGFQETQYF.

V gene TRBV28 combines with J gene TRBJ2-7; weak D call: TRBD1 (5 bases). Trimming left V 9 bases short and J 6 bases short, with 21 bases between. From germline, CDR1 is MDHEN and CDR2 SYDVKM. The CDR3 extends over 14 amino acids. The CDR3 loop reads CASTVPGRAFEQYF. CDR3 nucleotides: TGTGCCAGTACCGTACCCGGCAGGGCCTTCGAGCAGTACTTC.

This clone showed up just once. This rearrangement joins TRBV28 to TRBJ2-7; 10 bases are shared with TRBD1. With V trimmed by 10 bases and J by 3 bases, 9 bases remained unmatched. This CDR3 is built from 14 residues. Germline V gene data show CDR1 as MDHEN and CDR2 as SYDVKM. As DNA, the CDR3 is TGTGCCACCGTACGACAGGGGGCTTACTACGAGCAGTACTTC. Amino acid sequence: CATVRQGAYYEQYF. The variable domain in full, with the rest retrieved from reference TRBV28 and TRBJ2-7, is DVKVTQSSRYLVKRTGEKVFLECVQDMDHENMFWYRQDPGLGLRLIYFSYDVKMKEKGDIPEGYSVSREKKERFSLILESASTNQTSMYLCATVRQGAYYEQYFGPGTRLTVT.

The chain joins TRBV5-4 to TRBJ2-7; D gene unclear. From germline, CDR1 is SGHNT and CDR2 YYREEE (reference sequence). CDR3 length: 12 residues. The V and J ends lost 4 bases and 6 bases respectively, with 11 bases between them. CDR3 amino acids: CASSRKNAEQYF. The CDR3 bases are TGTGCCAGCAGCAGAAAGAACGCCGAGCAGTACTTC.

This CDR3 reads CASGPGGVTEAFF. The CDR3 coding sequence is TGTGCCAGCGGACCCGGGGGCGTCACTGAAGCTTTCTTT. This chain links TRBV28 with TRBJ1-1; possibly TRBD1 for D (6 bases). The CDR3 has 13 residues. Germline CDR1 is MDHEN and CDR2 is SYDVKM. Trimming pared 8 bases from V and 4 bases from J, leaving 14 bases between.

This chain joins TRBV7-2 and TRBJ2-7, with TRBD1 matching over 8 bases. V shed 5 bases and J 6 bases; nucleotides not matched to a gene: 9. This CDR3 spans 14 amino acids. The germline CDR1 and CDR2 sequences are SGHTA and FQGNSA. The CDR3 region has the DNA TGTGCCAGCAGCCCTCGACAGGGGACGAGCGAGCAGTACTTC. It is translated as CASSPRQGTSEQYF.

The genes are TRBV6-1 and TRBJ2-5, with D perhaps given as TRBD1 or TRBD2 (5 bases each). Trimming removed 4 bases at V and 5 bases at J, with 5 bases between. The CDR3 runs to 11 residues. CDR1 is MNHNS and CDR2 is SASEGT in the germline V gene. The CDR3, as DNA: TGTGCCAGCAGTGGGGGGGAGACCCAGTACTTC. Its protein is CASSGGETQYF.

CDR3 DNA sequence: TGTGCCAGCAGTTCTTCCTCCTCCGGGACGGCTGTTCAGCCCCAGCATTTT. Translating it yields CASSSSSSGTAVQPQHF. The chain carries TRBV27 and TRBJ1-5; D is perhaps TRBD1 (5 bases). The length of the CDR3 is 17 residues. Germline CDR1 and CDR2: MNHEY and SMNVEV (reference sequence). The ends were cut back, 4 bases at V and 6 bases at J, with 22 bases in the middle.